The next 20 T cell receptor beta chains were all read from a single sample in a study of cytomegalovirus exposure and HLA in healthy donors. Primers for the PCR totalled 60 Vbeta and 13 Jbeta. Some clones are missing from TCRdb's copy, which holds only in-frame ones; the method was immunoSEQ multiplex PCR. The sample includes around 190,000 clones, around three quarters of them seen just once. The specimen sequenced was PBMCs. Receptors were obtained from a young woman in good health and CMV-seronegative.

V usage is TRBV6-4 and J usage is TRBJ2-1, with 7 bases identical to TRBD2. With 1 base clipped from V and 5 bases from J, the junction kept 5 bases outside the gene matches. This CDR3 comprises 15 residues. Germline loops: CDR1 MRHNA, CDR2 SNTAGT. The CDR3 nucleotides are TGTGCCAGCAGTGACTATACGGGGGGACACAATGAGCAGTTCTTC. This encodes CASSDYTGGHNEQFF.

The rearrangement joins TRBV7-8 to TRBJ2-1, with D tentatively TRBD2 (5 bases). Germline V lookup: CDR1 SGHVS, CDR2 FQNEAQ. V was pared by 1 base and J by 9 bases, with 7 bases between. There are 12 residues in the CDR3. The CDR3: CASSLVEGEQFF. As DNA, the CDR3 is TGTGCCAGCAGCTTAGTCGAGGGTGAGCAGTTCTTC.

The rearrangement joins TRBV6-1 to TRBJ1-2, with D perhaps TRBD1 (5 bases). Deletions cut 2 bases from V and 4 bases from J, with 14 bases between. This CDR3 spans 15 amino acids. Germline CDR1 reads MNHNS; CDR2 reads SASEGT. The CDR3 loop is CASSESPRGGYGYTF. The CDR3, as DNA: TGTGCCAGCAGTGAAAGTCCAAGGGGAGGCTATGGCTACACCTTC.

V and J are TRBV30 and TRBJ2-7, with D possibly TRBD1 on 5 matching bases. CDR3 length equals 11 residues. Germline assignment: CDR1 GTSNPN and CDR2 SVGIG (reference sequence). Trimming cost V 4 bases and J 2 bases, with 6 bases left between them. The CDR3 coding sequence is TGTGCCTGGACAGGGACCTACGAGCAGTACTTC. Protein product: CAWTGTYEQYF.

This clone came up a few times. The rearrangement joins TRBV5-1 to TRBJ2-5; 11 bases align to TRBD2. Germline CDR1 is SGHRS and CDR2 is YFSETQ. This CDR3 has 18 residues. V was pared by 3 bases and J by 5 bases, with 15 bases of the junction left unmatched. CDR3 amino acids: CASSSRLAGSPRRETQYF. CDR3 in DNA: TGCGCCAGCAGCTCAAGACTAGCGGGGTCCCCTCGCAGGGAGACCCAGTACTTC.

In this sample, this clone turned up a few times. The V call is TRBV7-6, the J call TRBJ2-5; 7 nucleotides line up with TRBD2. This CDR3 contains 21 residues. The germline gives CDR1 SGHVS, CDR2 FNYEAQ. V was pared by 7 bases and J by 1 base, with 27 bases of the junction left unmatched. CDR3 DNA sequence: TGTGCCAGCACCGTAAGGGCGGCTAGCGGAAACCGGGGCGGGGTCCAAGAGACCCAGTACTTC. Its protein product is CASTVRAASGNRGGVQETQYF.

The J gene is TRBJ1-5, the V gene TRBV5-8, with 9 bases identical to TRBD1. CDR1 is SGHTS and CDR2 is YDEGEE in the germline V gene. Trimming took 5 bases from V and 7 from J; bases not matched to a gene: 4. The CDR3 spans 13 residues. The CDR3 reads CASRRTGVQPQHF. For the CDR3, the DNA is TGTGCCAGCAGGAGGACAGGGGTCCAGCCCCAGCATTTT.

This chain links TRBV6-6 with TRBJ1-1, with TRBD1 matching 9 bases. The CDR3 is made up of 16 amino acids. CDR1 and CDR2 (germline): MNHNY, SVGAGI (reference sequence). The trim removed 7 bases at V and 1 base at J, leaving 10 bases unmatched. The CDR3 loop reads CASTRYPGQGNTEAFF. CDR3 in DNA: TGTGCCAGCACCCGATACCCGGGACAGGGGAACACTGAAGCTTTCTTT.

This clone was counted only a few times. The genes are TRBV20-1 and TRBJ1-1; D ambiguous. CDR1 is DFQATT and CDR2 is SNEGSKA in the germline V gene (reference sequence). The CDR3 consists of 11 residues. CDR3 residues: CITWSRAEAFF. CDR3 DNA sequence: TGCATCACCTGGTCGCGTGCTGAAGCTTTCTTT.

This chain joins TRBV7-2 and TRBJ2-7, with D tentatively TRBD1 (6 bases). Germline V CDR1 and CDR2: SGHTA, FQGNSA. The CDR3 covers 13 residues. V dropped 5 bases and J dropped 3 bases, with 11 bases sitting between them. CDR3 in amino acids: CASSHNRDYEQYF. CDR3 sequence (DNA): TGTGCCAGCAGCCATAACAGGGACTACGAGCAGTACTTC.

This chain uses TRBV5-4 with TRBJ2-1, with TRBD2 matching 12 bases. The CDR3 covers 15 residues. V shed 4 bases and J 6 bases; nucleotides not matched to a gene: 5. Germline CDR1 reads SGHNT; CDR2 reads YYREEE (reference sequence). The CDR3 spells CASSPGLAGINEQFF. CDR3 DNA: TGTGCCAGCAGCCCGGGACTAGCGGGCATCAATGAGCAGTTCTTC.

The DNA for the CDR3 is TGTGCCAGCAGTTTTAGCGGGAGGGGGTGGGAGCAGTACTTC. It encodes CASSFSGRGWEQYF. The rearrangement joins TRBV27 to TRBJ2-7, with TRBD2 matching over 11 bases. Losses at the gene ends were 3 bases for V and 7 bases for J; bases not matched to a gene: 5. Per the germline V gene, CDR1 is MNHEY and CDR2 is SMNVEV (reference sequence). The CDR3 is made up of 14 amino acids.

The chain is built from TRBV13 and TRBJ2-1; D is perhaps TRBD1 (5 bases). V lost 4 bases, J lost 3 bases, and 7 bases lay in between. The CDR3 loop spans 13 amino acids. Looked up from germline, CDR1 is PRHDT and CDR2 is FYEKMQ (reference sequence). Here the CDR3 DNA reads TGTGCCAGCAGCTCCCAGGGCTACAATGAGCAGTTCTTC. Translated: CASSSQGYNEQFF.

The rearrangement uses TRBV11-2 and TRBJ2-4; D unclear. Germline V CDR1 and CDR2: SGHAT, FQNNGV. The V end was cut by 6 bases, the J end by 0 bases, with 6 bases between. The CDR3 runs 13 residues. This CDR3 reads CASRTLAKNIQYF. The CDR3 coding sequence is TGTGCCAGCAGGACACTAGCCAAAAACATTCAGTACTTC.

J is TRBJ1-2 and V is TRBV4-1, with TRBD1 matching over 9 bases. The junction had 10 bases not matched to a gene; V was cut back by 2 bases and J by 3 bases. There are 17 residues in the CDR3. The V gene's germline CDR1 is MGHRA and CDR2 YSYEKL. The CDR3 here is CASSQHLRDREDYGYTF. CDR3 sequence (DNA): TGCGCCAGCAGCCAACACCTCCGGGACAGGGAGGACTATGGCTACACCTTC.

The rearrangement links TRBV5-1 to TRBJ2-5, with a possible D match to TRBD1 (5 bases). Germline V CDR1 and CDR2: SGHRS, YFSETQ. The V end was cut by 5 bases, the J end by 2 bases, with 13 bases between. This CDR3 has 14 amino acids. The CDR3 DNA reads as TGCGCCAGCAGTCTCAGCAGGGTACAAGAGACCCAGTACTTC. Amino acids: CASSLSRVQETQYF.

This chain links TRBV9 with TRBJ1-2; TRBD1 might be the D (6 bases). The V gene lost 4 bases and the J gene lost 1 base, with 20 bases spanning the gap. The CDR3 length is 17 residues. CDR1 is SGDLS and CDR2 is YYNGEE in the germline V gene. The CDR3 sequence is CASSSSPYRASNYGYTF. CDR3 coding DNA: TGTGCCAGCAGCTCCTCCCCCTACAGGGCTAGTAACTATGGCTACACCTTC.

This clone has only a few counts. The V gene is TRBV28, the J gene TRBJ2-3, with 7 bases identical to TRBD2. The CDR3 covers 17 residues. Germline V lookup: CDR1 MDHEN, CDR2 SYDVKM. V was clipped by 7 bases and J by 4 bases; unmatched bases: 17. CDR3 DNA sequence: TGTGCCAGCATAGCCTTACTAGCGAGGGCGCCCCCAGATACGCAGTATTTT. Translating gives CASIALLARAPPDTQYF.

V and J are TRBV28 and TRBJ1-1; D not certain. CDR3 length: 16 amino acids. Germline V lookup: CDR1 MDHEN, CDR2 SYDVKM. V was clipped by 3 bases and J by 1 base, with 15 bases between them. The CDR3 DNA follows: TGTGCCAGCAGTTTGCTCCGGGAACGATGGAACACTGAAGCTTTCTTT. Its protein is CASSLLRERWNTEAFF. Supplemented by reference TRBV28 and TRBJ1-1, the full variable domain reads DVKVTQSSRYLVKRTGEKVFLECVQDMDHENMFWYRQDPGLGLRLIYFSYDVKMKEKGDIPEGYSVSREKKERFSLILESASTNQTSMYLCASSLLRERWNTEAFFGQGTRLTVV.

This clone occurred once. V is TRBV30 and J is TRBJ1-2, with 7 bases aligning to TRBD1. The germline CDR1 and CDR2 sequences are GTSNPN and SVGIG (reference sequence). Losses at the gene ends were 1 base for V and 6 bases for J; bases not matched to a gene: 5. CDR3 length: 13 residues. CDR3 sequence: CAWSAGTVNGYTF. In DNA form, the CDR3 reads TGTGCCTGGAGTGCCGGGACAGTCAATGGCTACACCTTC.